The entry below describes one TCR beta chain. What it recognizes is unknown. The data originate from a study of T cells expressing NK-cell markers. TCRdb re-called the 5' RACE reads; every CDR3 protein appears as one record, without DNA. Its clone listing holds some 600,000 distinct CDR3 sequences. Study conclusions and caveats: Among CD8+ T cells from about 6 donors, dominant NKG2C+ clonotypes accounted for about 1.0-7.0%. One observes that, in several donors, these clonotypes were also the leading ones within the CD3+CD56-NKG2C+ fraction.

The sequence was collected from a man younger than 35 in good health. Sequencing input: blood T cells: a sorted CD56 or NKG2C T cell subset, CD4+ or CD8+ T cells, or bulk PBMC T cells (not recorded which).

The CDR3 sequence is CAIWDRDYTGELFF. The V call is TRBV28, the J call TRBJ2-2; without DNA, the TCRdb call of TRBD1 cannot be checked. Germline loops: CDR1 MDHEN, CDR2 SYDVKM. This CDR3 comprises 14 residues.